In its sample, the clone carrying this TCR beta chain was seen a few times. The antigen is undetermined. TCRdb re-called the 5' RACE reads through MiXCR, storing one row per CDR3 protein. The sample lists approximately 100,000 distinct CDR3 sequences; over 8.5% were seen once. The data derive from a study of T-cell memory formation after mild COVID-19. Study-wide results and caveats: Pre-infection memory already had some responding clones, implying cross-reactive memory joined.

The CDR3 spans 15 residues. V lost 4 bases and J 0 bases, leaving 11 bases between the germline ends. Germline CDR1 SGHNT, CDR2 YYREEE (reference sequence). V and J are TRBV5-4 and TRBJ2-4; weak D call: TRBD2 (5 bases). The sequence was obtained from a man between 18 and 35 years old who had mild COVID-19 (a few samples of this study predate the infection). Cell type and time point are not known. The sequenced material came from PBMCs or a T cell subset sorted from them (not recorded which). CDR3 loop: CASSIEGIAKNIQYF. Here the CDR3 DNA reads TGTGCCAGCAGCATCGAGGGTATAGCCAAAAACATTCAGTACTTC.